This passage covers 22 T cell receptor beta chains from one sample sequenced in a study of cytomegalovirus exposure and HLA in healthy donors. Amplification used 60 Vbeta primers and 13 Jbeta primers. Profiled with immunoSEQ multiplex PCR; TCRdb holds only in-frame clones, not every one. The data hold around 160,000 clones, with about 80% observed a single time. Sequencing used PBMCs. The receptors shown here come from a man aged 18 to 30 in good health and CMV-seropositive.

The chain links TRBV4-3 to TRBJ2-1; D unresolved. Trimming removed 0 bases at V and 4 bases at J, with 16 bases between. Germline loops: CDR1 LGHNA, CDR2 YSLEER. This CDR3 is 17 amino acids long. The CDR3 DNA reads as TGCGCCAGCAGCCAAGATACGTCCAAACCTATATACAATGAGCAGTTCTTC. Amino acids: CASSQDTSKPIYNEQFF.

This clone was picked up one time. The chain is built from TRBV5-1 and TRBJ1-3; D possibly corresponds to TRBD1 (5 bases). CDR1 and CDR2 (germline): SGHRS, YFSETQ. With 4 bases removed from V and 2 bases from J, the gap between germline ends came to 19 bases. The CDR3 loop spans 17 amino acids. In DNA form, the CDR3 reads TGCGCCAGCAGCGAAGCCTTTGGGGGGTCAACTGGAAACACCATATATTTT. Translated: CASSEAFGGSTGNTIYF.

The chain combines TRBV12-5 with TRBJ1-1; a weak D match, TRBD1 (6 bases). V was cut by 7 bases and J by 8 bases, with 8 bases left in between. The CDR3 is 10 amino acids. Germline values: CDR1 LGHNT, CDR2 FRNRAP. The CDR3 protein is CASAGQEAFF. The CDR3, as DNA: TGTGCTAGTGCGGGACAAGAAGCTTTCTTT.

V usage is TRBV6-4 and J usage is TRBJ2-1, with D possibly being TRBD2 (5 bases). Germline V lookup: CDR1 MRHNA, CDR2 SNTAGT. The CDR3 has 14 amino acids. V dropped 3 bases and J dropped 6 bases, with 12 bases sitting between them. The CDR3 reads CASSELVGANEQFF. The DNA of the CDR3 is TGTGCCAGCAGTGAACTAGTGGGAGCCAATGAGCAGTTCTTC.

The chain employs TRBV5-1 and TRBJ2-1; 11 bases are shared with TRBD2. V lost 3 bases and J lost 3; bases outside the gene matches: 2. Germline V CDR1 and CDR2: SGHRS, YFSETQ. The length of the CDR3 is 15 residues. CDR3 protein: CASSSGLAGYNEQFF. The CDR3 nucleotides are TGCGCCAGCAGCTCCGGACTAGCGGGCTACAATGAGCAGTTCTTC. The full variable domain, in which reference TRBV5-1 and TRBJ2-1 provide the parts outside the CDR3, is KAGVTQTPRYLIKTRGQQVTLSCSPISGHRSVSWYQQTPGQGLQFLFEYFSETQRNKGNFPGRFSGRQFSNSRSEMNVSTLELGDSALYLCASSSGLAGYNEQFFGPGTRLTVL.

This sequence joins TRBV4-1 and TRBJ2-2; tentatively, D is TRBD2 (6 bases). Germline lookup yields CDR1 MGHRA and CDR2 YSYEKL. This CDR3 has 15 residues. Trimming removed 6 bases at V and 6 bases at J, with 17 bases between. CDR3 protein: CASRLTYGLPGELFF. CDR3 bases: TGCGCCAGCAGGCTCACGTATGGACTACCCGGGGAGCTGTTTTTT.

This rearrangement joins TRBV11-2 to TRBJ2-7; 7 bases agree with TRBD1. Germline-derived CDR1 and CDR2 are SGHAT and FQNNGV. The CDR3 runs to 13 residues. The V gene end was trimmed by 4 bases and the J gene end by 6 bases; junction bases not matched to a gene: 6. As DNA, the CDR3 is TGTGCCAGCAGCTCGCTAAACAGGGGCGAGCAGTACTTC. Protein sequence: CASSSLNRGEQYF.

The chain has TRBV30 and TRBJ2-1; D is uncertain. Germline V lookup: CDR1 GTSNPN, CDR2 SVGIG (reference sequence). Trimming shortened V by 3 bases and J by 4 bases, and 4 bases separated the two germline ends. The CDR3 totals 11 residues. The CDR3 sequence: CAWSAYNEQFF. The CDR3 DNA sequence: TGTGCCTGGAGCGCGTACAATGAGCAGTTCTTC.

V gene TRBV14 combines with J gene TRBJ2-5, with unresolved D. Trimming cost V 5 bases and J 5 bases, with 18 bases left between them. This CDR3 comprises 15 residues. Per the germline V gene, CDR1 is SGHDN and CDR2 is FVKESK. CDR3 protein: CASSSNALSRETQYF. In nucleotides, the CDR3 is TGTGCCAGCAGCAGCAACGCCCTTTCCAGGGAGACCCAGTACTTC. Based on the CDR3 plus reference TRBV14 and TRBJ2-5, the full variable domain is EAGVTQFPSHSVIEKGQTVTLRCDPISGHDNLYWYRRVMGKEIKFLLHFVKESKQDESGMPNNRFLAERTGGTYSTLKVQPAELEDSGVYFCASSSNALSRETQYFGPGTRLLVL.

The J gene is TRBJ1-2, the V gene TRBV5-5; TRBD1 agrees at 8 bases. Trimming cost V 6 bases and J 4 bases; bases outside gene matches: 8. This CDR3 region has 14 residues. Germline V lookup: CDR1 SGHKS, CDR2 YYEKEE (reference sequence). This chain's CDR3 is CASNNRDRLYGYTF. The CDR3, as DNA: TGTGCCAGCAATAACCGGGACAGGCTCTATGGCTACACCTTC.

The chain is built from TRBV9 and TRBJ2-6; the D gene is possibly TRBD1 (5 bases). Germline lookup yields CDR1 SGDLS and CDR2 YYNGEE. V lost 0 bases and J 0 bases, leaving 13 bases between the germline ends. The CDR3 length is 18 residues. For the CDR3, the DNA is TGTGCCAGCAGCGTAGCTGGGGCAGCCATCTCTGGGGCCAACGTCCTGACTTTC. Translated: CASSVAGAAISGANVLTF.

The chain couples TRBV6-5 to TRBJ2-1; 10 bases map to TRBD2. With 6 bases clipped from V and 9 bases from J, the junction kept 8 bases outside the gene matches. CDR3 length: 14 residues. CDR1 and CDR2 (germline): MNHEY, SVGAGI. The CDR3 DNA is TGTGCCAGCAGACTAGCGGGAAAACCCAGTGAGCAGTTCTTC. Translated: CASRLAGKPSEQFF.

This sequence joins TRBV19 and TRBJ2-7; 7 bases line up with TRBD2. Looked up from germline, CDR1 is LNHDA and CDR2 is SQIVND (reference sequence). This CDR3 comprises 16 residues. J lost 3 bases, V lost 3 bases, and 11 bases had no gene match. The DNA of the CDR3 is TGTGCCAGTAGTATTTCGTTGGTAGCGGGTGACTACGAGCAGTACTTC. The encoded protein is CASSISLVAGDYEQYF.

The V call is TRBV4-1, the J call TRBJ2-7; 9 bases fit TRBD2. Per germline, CDR1 MGHRA and CDR2 YSYEKL. The CDR3 spans 15 residues. The trim removed 4 bases at V and 5 bases at J, leaving 9 bases unmatched. CDR3 nucleotide sequence: TGCGCCAGCAGCCCCACTGCGGGAGGGCCTGACGAGCAGTACTTC. Translation gives CASSPTAGGPDEQYF.

The rearrangement uses TRBV7-9 and TRBJ2-4, with D tentatively TRBD2 (5 bases). The V end was cut by 4 bases, the J end by 0 bases, with 7 bases between. This CDR3 has 14 amino acids. Germline V CDR1 and CDR2: SEHNR, FQNEAQ (reference sequence). The CDR3 protein is CASSSGIAKNIQYF. DNA of the CDR3: TGTGCCAGCAGCTCCGGGATAGCCAAAAACATTCAGTACTTC.

The rearrangement joins TRBV12-5 to TRBJ2-7; D ambiguous. Deletions cut 1 base from V and 0 bases from J, with 7 bases between. This CDR3 spans 14 amino acids. CDR1 and CDR2 from the germline V gene are LGHNT and FRNRAP. The CDR3, as DNA: TGTGCTAGTGGTTTGGAGACAAGCTCCTACGAGCAGTACTTC. Residues: CASGLETSSYEQYF.

V and J are TRBV30 and TRBJ2-1, with TRBD1 matching 12 bases. This CDR3 is 14 amino acids long. Trimming cost V 8 bases and J 8 bases; bases outside gene matches: 10. Germline V gene lookup returns CDR1 GTSNPN and CDR2 SVGIG (reference sequence). CDR3 DNA sequence: TGTGCCCTCGAGGTTGGGACAGGGGGCCATGAGCAGTTCTTC. Translated: CALEVGTGGHEQFF. The entire variable domain, with the rest obtained from reference TRBV30 and TRBJ2-1, is as follows: SQTIHQWPATLVQPVGSPLSLECTVEGTSNPNLYWYRQAAGRGLQLLFYSVGIGQISSEVPQNLSASRPQDRQFILSSKKLLLSDSGFYLCALEVGTGGHEQFFGPGTRLTVL.

The chain joins TRBV7-2 to TRBJ2-7, with TRBD1 matching 8 bases. V was pared by 6 bases and J by 3 bases, with 4 bases of the junction left unmatched. The CDR3 spans 13 residues. The V gene's germline CDR1 is SGHTA and CDR2 FQGNSA. CDR3 sequence: CASSPGTGYEQYF. Here the CDR3 DNA reads TGTGCCAGCAGTCCCGGGACAGGCTACGAGCAGTACTTC.

This chain uses TRBV29-1 with TRBJ1-4; D is ambiguous. The CDR3 runs 13 residues. V was shortened by 4 bases and J by 8 bases, with 14 bases between the two germline ends. Germline CDR1 reads SQVTM; CDR2 reads ANQGSEA. The CDR3 DNA reads as TGCAGCGTTGTTCGGCAACCAGGCGAAAAACTGTTTTTT. Protein product: CSVVRQPGEKLFF.

The chain employs TRBV7-2 and TRBJ2-7; 7 bases fit TRBD1. Germline lookup yields CDR1 SGHTA and CDR2 FQGNSA. V dropped 5 bases and J dropped 4; count of bases not matched to a gene: 2. This CDR3 has 12 residues. Here the CDR3 DNA reads TGTGCCAGCAGCGAACAGGGGTACGAGCAGTACTTC. Protein: CASSEQGYEQYF.

The chain combines TRBV4-2 with TRBJ2-7, with TRBD2 matching 10 bases. The CDR3 is made up of 14 amino acids. Germline V CDR1 and CDR2: LGHNA, YNFKEQ. Germline trimming cut 3 bases from V and 3 bases from J; bases unmatched to any gene: 2. In DNA form, the CDR3 reads TGTGCCAGCAGCCACCAGCGGGAGGGCTACGAGCAGTACTTC. This encodes CASSHQREGYEQYF.

The V call is TRBV29-1, the J call TRBJ2-1; unclear D gene. Germline CDR1 reads SQVTM; CDR2 reads ANQGSEA. V was pared by 2 bases and J by 10 bases, with 6 bases between. The CDR3 has 10 residues. CDR3 DNA sequence: TGCAGCGTTGAATCCCTCGAGCAGTTCTTC. This gives the protein CSVESLEQFF.